This T cell receptor (beta chain) was sequenced in a study of shared clonotypes between healthy human individuals. Study background: Every donor yielded three CD4 naive, three CD4 memory, two CD8 naive and one CD8 memory plate. Broader study findings: Rarefaction showed that sequencing of sorted subsets was incomplete (despite large depth).

Donors comprised only Caucasian adults living in Nashville, Tennessee. Deep was the level used in running the assay. Assay: immunoSEQ multiplex PCR; the TCRdb copy retains only in-frame clones and omits some. The sample lists millions of clones, just over 90% occurring once. As to this clone: Its cognate antigen is unknown.

Specimen: naive CD4+ T cells from PBMCs. Subset here: CD45RA+ positively selected. This sequence was found in a man aged 18 to 30 in good health. Some clones in this sample may be carry-over from other donors' samples.

CDR3 in DNA: TGTGCCAGCAGTAAAGGGTGGTCCTACGAGCAGTACTTC. Translated: CASSKGWSYEQYF. The chain joins TRBV28 to TRBJ2-7; no reliable D call. There are 13 residues in the CDR3. CDR1 MDHEN and CDR2 SYDVKM come from the germline V gene. Trimming cost V 5 bases and J 1 base, with 9 bases left between them.